This is a list of T cell receptor beta chains from one sample in a study of spatial heterogeneity in lung cancer. TCRdb re-analysed the 5' RACE reads in MiXCR, keeping a single row per CDR3 protein. The sample lists roughly 16,000 distinct CDR3 sequences, about 6% seen once, with 25% in the top ten. Sequences were derived from PBMCs, sampled at follow-up. Receptor source: a male donor with early-stage non-small cell lung cancer. The CDR3 runs from the conserved cysteine through the conserved F or W. The order of the fields is CDR3 DNA, CDR3 protein, D gene, V gene, J gene, clone size. D genes are given only for firm matches. Clone sizes are given selectively: once, few, many, or a class where the clone is expanded.

cdr3_nt: TGTGCCAGCAGCGGGAGAGTTGGCAATTCACCCCTCCACTTT
cdr3_aa: CASSGRVGNSPLHF
d_call: .
v_call: TRBV7-2
j_call: TRBJ1-6
clone_size: many

cdr3_nt: TGTGCCAGCAGCCTCTGGACTAGCGGGGGACAAGAGACCCAGTACTTC
cdr3_aa: CASSLWTSGGQETQYF
d_call: TRBD2
v_call: TRBV7-8
j_call: TRBJ2-5
clone_size: many

cdr3_nt: TGTGCCAGCAGCACAGGACAGAGCCCGTTCACTGAAGCTTTCTTT
cdr3_aa: CASSTGQSPFTEAFF
d_call: .
v_call: TRBV12-3/TRBV12-4
j_call: TRBJ1-1
clone_size: many

cdr3_nt: TGTGCCAGCAGCTCCCCGGGACAGGGGGCGAATGGCTACACCTTC
cdr3_aa: CASSSPGQGANGYTF
d_call: TRBD1
v_call: TRBV9
j_call: TRBJ1-2
clone_size: many

cdr3_nt: TGTGCCAGCAGTTACTTGGGGGCCTGGTATGGCTACACCTTC
cdr3_aa: CASSYLGAWYGYTF
d_call: .
v_call: TRBV6-5
j_call: TRBJ1-2
clone_size: many

cdr3_nt: TGTGCCAGCAGCCTCGGGACGACCCAAGAGACCCAGTACTTC
cdr3_aa: CASSLGTTQETQYF
d_call: .
v_call: TRBV11-2
j_call: TRBJ2-5
clone_size: many

cdr3_nt: TGTGCCAGCAGCCAAGAGGGTAGCGGGAGGGTATACGAGCAGTACTTC
cdr3_aa: CASSQEGSGRVYEQYF
d_call: TRBD2
v_call: TRBV3-1
j_call: TRBJ2-7
clone_size: many

cdr3_nt: TGTGCCAGCACCCCCAGGGGGACAGGCCGCACCGGGGAGCTGTTTTTT
cdr3_aa: CASTPRGTGRTGELFF
d_call: TRBD1
v_call: TRBV6-6
j_call: TRBJ2-2
clone_size: .

cdr3_nt: TGTGCCAGCAGTAATCGTTACGAGCAGTACTTC
cdr3_aa: CASSNRYEQYF
d_call: .
v_call: TRBV28
j_call: TRBJ2-7
clone_size: many

cdr3_nt: TGCAGTGCCAGGCCACATTCGAACACTGAAGCTTTCTTT
cdr3_aa: CSARPHSNTEAFF
d_call: .
v_call: TRBV20-1
j_call: TRBJ1-1
clone_size: many

cdr3_nt: TGCAGCGCCCCTGGGAGGGAATATGGCTACACCTTC
cdr3_aa: CSAPGREYGYTF
d_call: .
v_call: TRBV29-1
j_call: TRBJ1-2
clone_size: .

cdr3_nt: TGCGCCAGCTCCCCACCGGGACAGGGGGCCAGGGAGACCCAGTACTTC
cdr3_aa: CASSPPGQGARETQYF
d_call: TRBD1
v_call: TRBV4-1
j_call: TRBJ2-5
clone_size: many

cdr3_nt: TGTGCCAGCATTCTCCTCCCCGGGACAGAGAAAGGAGAGACCCAGTACTTC
cdr3_aa: CASILLPGTEKGETQYF
d_call: TRBD1
v_call: TRBV6-2/TRBV6-3
j_call: TRBJ2-5
clone_size: many

cdr3_nt: TGTGCCAGCAGTGAAAGGGGCGGGAGGAGCCCAGATACGCAGTATTTT
cdr3_aa: CASSERGGRSPDTQYF
d_call: TRBD2
v_call: TRBV6-1
j_call: TRBJ2-3
clone_size: many

cdr3_nt: TGCAGTGCTAGAGATGGGCATCGTATGGCTGGGGCCAACGTCCTGACTTTC
cdr3_aa: CSARDGHRMAGANVLTF
d_call: .
v_call: TRBV20-1
j_call: TRBJ2-6
clone_size: many

cdr3_nt: TGCAGTGCTAGAGATCGTGGGTTAGGGTCACCCCTCCACTTT
cdr3_aa: CSARDRGLGSPLHF
d_call: .
v_call: TRBV20-1
j_call: TRBJ1-6
clone_size: many

cdr3_nt: TGTGCCAGCAGTCCGGAGGAGACCAATGAGCAGTTCTTC
cdr3_aa: CASSPEETNEQFF
d_call: .
v_call: TRBV5-6
j_call: TRBJ2-1
clone_size: many

cdr3_nt: TGTGCCAGCAGTTGGGGGCAGGGCCCCTACGAGCAGTACTTC
cdr3_aa: CASSWGQGPYEQYF
d_call: .
v_call: TRBV6-2/TRBV6-3
j_call: TRBJ2-7
clone_size: .

cdr3_nt: TGTGCCAGCAGTCCGGGACAGGGGGGTACAGATACGCAGTATTTT
cdr3_aa: CASSPGQGGTDTQYF
d_call: TRBD1
v_call: TRBV25-1
j_call: TRBJ2-3
clone_size: medium-sized

cdr3_nt: TGTGCCAGCACGGGGACCTACAATGAGCAGTTCTTC
cdr3_aa: CASTGTYNEQFF
d_call: .
v_call: TRBV6-2/TRBV6-3
j_call: TRBJ2-1
clone_size: .

cdr3_nt: TGTGCCACCAGCAGAGGTGACTCGGATCAGCCCCAGCATTTT
cdr3_aa: CATSRGDSDQPQHF
d_call: .
v_call: TRBV15
j_call: TRBJ1-5
clone_size: many

cdr3_nt: TGTGCCAGCAGCTTTGTGGGTTTCAGCACCGGGGAGCTGTTTTTT
cdr3_aa: CASSFVGFSTGELFF
d_call: .
v_call: TRBV11-2
j_call: TRBJ2-2
clone_size: many

cdr3_nt: TGCGCCAGCAGCCAAGATACAGACTTGCCCACTGAAGCTTTCTTT
cdr3_aa: CASSQDTDLPTEAFF
d_call: .
v_call: TRBV4-1
j_call: TRBJ1-1
clone_size: .

cdr3_nt: TGTGCCAGCAGGACTAGCGGGGAAAGCAATGAGCAGTTCTTC
cdr3_aa: CASRTSGESNEQFF
d_call: TRBD2
v_call: TRBV7-9
j_call: TRBJ2-1
clone_size: many

cdr3_nt: TGCAGTGCAACCGGGGGGAACACCGGGGAGCTGTTTTTT
cdr3_aa: CSATGGNTGELFF
d_call: .
v_call: TRBV20-1
j_call: TRBJ2-2
clone_size: many

cdr3_nt: TGTACCAGTAGCCCAGGGGGCCGGTCCCCCACTGAAGCTTTCTTT
cdr3_aa: CTSSPGGRSPTEAFF
d_call: TRBD1
v_call: TRBV19
j_call: TRBJ1-1
clone_size: many

cdr3_nt: TGCGCCAGCGCCAGGGGCTCAGCCGGGGATACGCAGTATTTT
cdr3_aa: CASARGSAGDTQYF
d_call: .
v_call: TRBV5-1
j_call: TRBJ2-3
clone_size: medium-sized

cdr3_nt: TGTGCCAGTACCGCCGGAGGGAGCTCCTACAATGAGCAGTTCTTC
cdr3_aa: CASTAGGSSYNEQFF
d_call: .
v_call: TRBV19
j_call: TRBJ2-1
clone_size: many

cdr3_nt: TGTGCCAGCAGCGGATGGACAGGGGCCTATGGCTACACCTTC
cdr3_aa: CASSGWTGAYGYTF
d_call: TRBD1
v_call: TRBV7-9
j_call: TRBJ1-2
clone_size: many

cdr3_nt: TGTGCCAGCAGTTACCCCGGCGGGGAACAGCAGTACTTC
cdr3_aa: CASSYPGGEQQYF
d_call: .
v_call: TRBV6-2/TRBV6-3
j_call: TRBJ2-7
clone_size: medium-sized